This T cell receptor (beta chain) emerged from a study of blood T cell repertoires in COVID-19. Overall study: T cells, B-cell-depleted T cells, or PBMCs supplied cDNA or gDNA.

Enrollees, about 18 to 95 years old, lived in 24 US areas. Remarks on this clone: Other DNA sequences in this sample translate to the same CDR3.

Germline loops: CDR1 KGHSH, CDR2 LQKENI. This CDR3 has 14 residues. Trimming at V came to 3 bases and at J to 1 base, leaving 2 bases not matched to a gene. Here immunoSEQ multiplex PCR was the method, and the copy in TCRdb shows in-frame clones only, minus some. Altogether 350,000 to 400,000 clones are present, about nine tenths being singletons, with the ten largest covering more than 0.85%. The sample taken for sequencing was PBMCs or T cells enriched from blood (not recorded which). The rearrangement joins TRBV18 to TRBJ1-1, with 7 positions matching TRBD1. The receptor comes from a woman between 35 and 50 years old who had been exposed to COVID-19. The CDR3 here is CASSPDRKNTEAFF. The CDR3 DNA sequence: TGTGCCAGCTCACCGGACAGGAAGAACACTGAAGCTTTCTTT.